This T cell receptor beta chain was sequenced in a study of cytomegalovirus exposure and HLA in healthy donors. Findings and limits, study-wide: Within a later analysis, the majority of CMV-associated TCR beta chains appeared HLA-restricted. Near-uniform donor sequencing depth was presumed by presence/absence analyses.

PCR primers comprised 60 Vbeta and 13 Jbeta primers. The method was immunoSEQ multiplex PCR; TCRdb's version includes in-frame clones alone and lacks a portion of them. The sample gives hundreds of thousands of clones, around 65% of which show up once; about 2.2% is in the top ten. The table lists this clone with a count of one. Antigen specificity is unknown. The germline V and J ends were trimmed by 6 bases and 4 bases, with 16 bases remaining between them. CDR3 length: 15 residues. From germline, CDR1 is MNHEY and CDR2 SMNVEV (reference sequence). Sequencing input: PBMCs. This receptor was taken from a female donor in good health and CMV-seronegative. The chain combines TRBV27 with TRBJ2-1; D possibly corresponds to TRBD1 (6 bases). CDR3 nucleotides: TGTGCCAGCAGCTGGACGAGAGGACAGTACAATGAGCAGTTCTTC. Residues: CASSWTRGQYNEQFF.